This T cell receptor (beta chain) is drawn from a study of Graves' ophthalmopathy and Graves' hyperthyroidism. Study-level information: Ahead of any treatment, peripheral blood was obtained at the initial diagnosis. Whole-study findings and limits: The model predicted ophthalmopathy progression with more than 70% sensitivity and around 72% specificity.

Where ophthalmopathy was absent within 18 months of follow-up, hyperthyroidism was stable. This CDR3 has 18 amino acids. V lost 7 bases, J lost 1 base, and 22 bases lay in between. CDR1 and CDR2 (germline): KGHDR, SFDVKD. Transcripts of RNA were the source for amplifying TCR beta CDR3 regions. HTBI primers were employed in first-round RT-PCR, then a second-round multiplex PCR followed. TCRdb analysed the multiplex PCR reads with MiXCR anew, one entry per CDR3 protein. Of roughly 420,000 distinct CDR3 sequences in the sample, under 25% were seen once. This clonotype came up a few times. The antigen is unknown.

The specimen sequenced was peripheral blood. The TCR sequence derives from a woman aged 18-30 years with stable Graves' hyperthyroidism. The V gene is TRBV24-1, the J gene TRBJ1-5, with D possibly TRBD1 on 5 matching bases. In DNA form, the CDR3 reads TGTGCCACCAGGGATATCAGGGAAAAGGTTGAGAGCAATCAGCCCCAGCATTTT. It encodes CATRDIREKVESNQPQHF.